Presented here are 9 T cell receptor beta chains from one specimen sequenced in a study of T cell repertoires in cytomegalovirus infection. TCRdb re-derived calls from the reads in MiXCR, one entry per CDR3 protein. The sample has more than 30,000 distinct CDR3 sequences; about 48% are singletons. No antigen has been identified for these receptors. The sequencing here drew on CD8+ T cells from cultured PBMCs, taken from culture after CMV antigen stimulation. These receptors all stem from a human donor in good health (CMV status not recorded). Some clones in this sample may be carry-over from other donors' samples.

This clonotype was picked up one time. The rearrangement uses TRBV11-2 and TRBJ2-2; D may be TRBD1 (5 bases). CDR1 and CDR2 from the germline V gene are SGHAT and FQNNGV. This CDR3 has 12 amino acids. Trimming took 5 bases from V and 5 from J, leaving 6 bases between them. CDR3 sequence: CASSRQTGELFF. The CDR3 DNA reads TGTGCCAGCAGCAGACAGACCGGGGAGCTGTTTTTT.

The rearrangement uses TRBV7-2 and TRBJ2-3; D gene ambiguous. With 5 bases removed from V and 0 bases from J, the gap between germline ends came to 12 bases. The CDR3 covers 15 residues. Germline-derived CDR1 and CDR2 are SGHTA and FQGNSA. This CDR3 is CASSLRTASTDTQYF. The DNA of the CDR3 is TGTGCCAGCAGCCTTCGAACGGCCAGCACAGATACGCAGTATTTT.

The rearrangement joins TRBV27 to TRBJ1-5; D may be TRBD1 (5 bases). The CDR3 loop spans 14 amino acids. From germline, CDR1 is MNHEY and CDR2 SMNVEV (reference sequence). The ends were cut back, 0 bases at V and 5 bases at J, with 8 bases in the middle. DNA for the CDR3: TGTGCCAGCAGTTTATCGTCGGGGGATCAGCCCCAGCATTTT. Amino acid sequence: CASSLSSGDQPQHF.

This clonotype came up a few times. The chain employs TRBV12-3 or TRBV12-4 and TRBJ2-1; TRBD1 agrees at 8 bases. J lost 16 bases, V lost 6 bases, and 8 bases had no gene match. The CDR3 has 11 amino acids. The CDR3 DNA reads TGTGCCAGCAGCCAGACAGGGGCAAGCTTCTTC. The encoded protein is CASSQTGASFF.

The chain combines TRBV19 with TRBJ2-7; D call uncertain. In germline, CDR1 is LNHDA, CDR2 SQIVND (reference sequence). Trimming left V 5 bases short and J 3 bases short, with 5 bases between. The CDR3 runs to 11 residues. The CDR3 here is CASSSRYEQYF. The CDR3 DNA sequence: TGTGCCAGTAGTTCTCGCTACGAGCAGTACTTC.

J is TRBJ2-1 and V is TRBV6-2 or TRBV6-3; 12 nucleotides match TRBD1. The CDR3 sequence is 16 residues long. Losses at the gene ends were 4 bases for V and 5 bases for J; bases not matched to a gene: 6. Germline values: CDR1 MNHEY, CDR2 SVGEGT. Here the CDR3 reads CASSSGQGALDNEQFF. CDR3 nucleotides: TGTGCCAGCAGTTCGGGACAGGGGGCCCTCGACAATGAGCAGTTCTTC.

The rearrangement links TRBV28 to TRBJ2-7; the D is unclear. Germline values: CDR1 MDHEN, CDR2 SYDVKM. The CDR3 runs 11 residues. V was shortened by 2 bases and J by 6 bases, with 5 bases between the two germline ends. CDR3 region: CASSLRAEQYF. The CDR3 region has the DNA TGTGCCAGCAGTTTAAGGGCCGAGCAGTACTTC.

The CDR3 spells CASSFRLAGSTDTQYF. DNA of the CDR3: TGTGCCAGCAGTTTTAGACTAGCGGGGAGCACAGATACGCAGTATTTT. This chain links TRBV12-3 or TRBV12-4 with TRBJ2-3, with TRBD2 matching over 11 bases. This CDR3 is 16 amino acids long. V lost 3 bases to trimming and J lost 0 bases; unmatched junction nucleotides: 2.

The rearrangement joins TRBV28 to TRBJ2-1; no clear D gene. The CDR3 runs to 14 residues. Germline assignment: CDR1 MDHEN and CDR2 SYDVKM. V lost 2 bases and J lost 7, with 12 bases in between. The CDR3, as DNA: TGTGCCAGCAGTTTAATCTCTCTGACGAATGAGCAGTTCTTC. Translating gives CASSLISLTNEQFF.